This TCR beta chain was recovered during a study of blood T cell repertoires in COVID-19. Clones were read by immunoSEQ multiplex PCR, and TCRdb kept only the in-frame ones, dropping some. Of 100,000 to 150,000 clones in the sample, about 74% were seen once. Germline V lookup: CDR1 MNHEY, CDR2 SMNVEV (reference sequence). This CDR3 has 17 amino acids. V shed 4 bases, J shed 4 bases, and the junction held 13 bases outside the gene matches. The sequencing input was peripheral blood. This receptor was obtained from a man aged 55 to 70 with acute or convalescent COVID-19. The chain uses TRBV27 and TRBJ2-3, with 8 bases aligning to TRBD2. The CDR3 here is CASSSLRAAGEADTQYF. In DNA form, the CDR3 reads TGTGCCAGCAGTTCCTTAAGGGCAGCGGGAGAGGCAGATACGCAGTATTTT.